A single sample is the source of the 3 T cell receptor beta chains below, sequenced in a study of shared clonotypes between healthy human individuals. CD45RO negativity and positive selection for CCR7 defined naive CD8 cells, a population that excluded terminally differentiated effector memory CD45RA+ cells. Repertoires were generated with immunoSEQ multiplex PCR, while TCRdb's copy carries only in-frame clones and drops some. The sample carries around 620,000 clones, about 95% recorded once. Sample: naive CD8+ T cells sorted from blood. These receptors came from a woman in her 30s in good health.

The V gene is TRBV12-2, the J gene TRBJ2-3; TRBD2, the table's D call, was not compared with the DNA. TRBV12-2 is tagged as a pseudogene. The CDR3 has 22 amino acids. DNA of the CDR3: TGTGCAAGTCGCTCACCCCAAGGGACTAGCGGGAGGTGGTGGGGGCTCACAGATACGCAGTATTTT. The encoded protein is CASRSPQGTSGRWWGLTDTQYF.

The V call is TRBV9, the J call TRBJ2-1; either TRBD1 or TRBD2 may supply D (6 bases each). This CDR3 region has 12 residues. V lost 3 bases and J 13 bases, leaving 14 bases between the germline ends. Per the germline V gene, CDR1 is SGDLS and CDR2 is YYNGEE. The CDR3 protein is CASSAGGRPQFF. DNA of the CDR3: TGTGCCAGCAGCGCCGGGGGCAGGCCACAGTTCTTC.

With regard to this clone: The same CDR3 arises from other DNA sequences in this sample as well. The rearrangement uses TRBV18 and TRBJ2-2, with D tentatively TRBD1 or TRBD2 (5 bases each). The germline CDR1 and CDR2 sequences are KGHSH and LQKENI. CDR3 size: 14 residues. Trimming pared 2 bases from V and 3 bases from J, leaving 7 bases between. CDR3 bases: TGTGCCAGCTCACCAGGGACGTACACCGGGGAGCTGTTTTTT. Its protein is CASSPGTYTGELFF.